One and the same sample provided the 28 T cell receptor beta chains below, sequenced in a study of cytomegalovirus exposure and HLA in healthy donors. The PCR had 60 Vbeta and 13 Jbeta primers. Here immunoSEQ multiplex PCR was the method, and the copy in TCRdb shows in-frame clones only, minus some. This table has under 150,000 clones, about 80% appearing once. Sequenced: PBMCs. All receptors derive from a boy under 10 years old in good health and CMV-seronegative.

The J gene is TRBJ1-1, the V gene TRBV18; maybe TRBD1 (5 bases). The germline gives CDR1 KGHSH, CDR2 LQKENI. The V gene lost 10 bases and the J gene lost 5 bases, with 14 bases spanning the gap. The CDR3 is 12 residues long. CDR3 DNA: TGTGCCACCTCGCCCGGGGGTACTGAAGCTTTCTTT. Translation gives CATSPGGTEAFF.

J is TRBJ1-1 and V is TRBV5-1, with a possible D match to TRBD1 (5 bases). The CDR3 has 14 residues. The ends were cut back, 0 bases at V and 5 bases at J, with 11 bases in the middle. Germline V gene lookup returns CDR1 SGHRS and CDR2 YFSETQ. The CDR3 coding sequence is TGCGCCAGCAGCTTGGGGGGCAAAGGTACTGAAGCTTTCTTT. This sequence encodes CASSLGGKGTEAFF.

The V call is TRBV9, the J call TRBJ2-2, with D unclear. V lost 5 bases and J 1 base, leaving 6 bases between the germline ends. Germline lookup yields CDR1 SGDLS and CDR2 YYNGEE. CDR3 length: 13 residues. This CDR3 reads CASRIGNTGELFF. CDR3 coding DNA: TGTGCCAGCAGGATCGGGAACACCGGGGAGCTGTTTTTT.

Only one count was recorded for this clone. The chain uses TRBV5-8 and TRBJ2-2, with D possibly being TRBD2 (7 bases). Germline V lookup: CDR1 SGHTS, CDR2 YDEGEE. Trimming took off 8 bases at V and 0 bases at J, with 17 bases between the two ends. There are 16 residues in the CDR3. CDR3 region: CASPRGQGPNTGELFF. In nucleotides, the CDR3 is TGTGCCAGTCCGCGGGGGCAGGGGCCGAACACCGGGGAGCTGTTTTTT. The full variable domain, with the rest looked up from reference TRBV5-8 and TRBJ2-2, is EAGVTQSPTHLIKTRGQQATLRCSPISGHTSVYWYQQALGLGLQFLLWYDEGEERNRGNFPPRFSGRQFPNYSSELNVNALELEDSALYLCASPRGQGPNTGELFFGEGSRLTVL.

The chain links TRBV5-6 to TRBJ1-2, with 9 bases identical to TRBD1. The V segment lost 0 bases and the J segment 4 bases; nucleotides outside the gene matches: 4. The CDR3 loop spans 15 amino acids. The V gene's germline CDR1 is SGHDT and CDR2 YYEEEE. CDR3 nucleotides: TGTGCCAGCAGCTTGGGGACAGGGGCTTCCTATGGCTACACCTTC. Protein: CASSLGTGASYGYTF.

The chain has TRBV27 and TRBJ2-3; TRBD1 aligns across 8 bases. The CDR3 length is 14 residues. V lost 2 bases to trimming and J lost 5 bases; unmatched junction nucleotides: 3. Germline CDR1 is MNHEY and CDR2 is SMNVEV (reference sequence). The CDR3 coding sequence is TGTGCCAGCAGTTTAAAACAGGGGGTAGATACGCAGTATTTT. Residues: CASSLKQGVDTQYF.

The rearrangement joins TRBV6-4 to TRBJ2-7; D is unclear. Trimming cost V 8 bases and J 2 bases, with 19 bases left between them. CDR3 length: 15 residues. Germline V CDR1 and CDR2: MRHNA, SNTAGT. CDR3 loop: CASPHAAVLPYEQYV. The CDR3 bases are TGTGCCAGCCCCCACGCGGCGGTATTACCCTACGAGCAGTACGTC.

The CDR3 here is CASRRREGARNEQFF. The CDR3, as DNA: TGTGCCAGCCGAAGACGGGAGGGGGCAAGAAATGAGCAGTTCTTC. This sequence joins TRBV27 and TRBJ2-1; D is possibly TRBD2 (8 bases). The CDR3 consists of 15 residues. V dropped 8 bases and J dropped 7 bases, with 21 bases sitting between them. Germline values: CDR1 MNHEY, CDR2 SMNVEV (reference sequence).

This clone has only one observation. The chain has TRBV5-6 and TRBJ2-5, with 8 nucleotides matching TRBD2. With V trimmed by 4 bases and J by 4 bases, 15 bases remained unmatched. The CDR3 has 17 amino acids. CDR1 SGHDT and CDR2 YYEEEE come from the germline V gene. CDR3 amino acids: CASSPLAGGGKGETQYF. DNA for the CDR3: TGTGCCAGCAGCCCTCTGGCTGGCGGGGGGAAGGGAGAGACCCAGTACTTC.

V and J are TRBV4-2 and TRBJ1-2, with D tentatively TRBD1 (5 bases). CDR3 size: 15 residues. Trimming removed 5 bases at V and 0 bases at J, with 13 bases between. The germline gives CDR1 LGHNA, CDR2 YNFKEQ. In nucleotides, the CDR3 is TGTGCCAGCAGCTCGGGGGAGGGACCTAACTATGGCTACACCTTC. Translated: CASSSGEGPNYGYTF.

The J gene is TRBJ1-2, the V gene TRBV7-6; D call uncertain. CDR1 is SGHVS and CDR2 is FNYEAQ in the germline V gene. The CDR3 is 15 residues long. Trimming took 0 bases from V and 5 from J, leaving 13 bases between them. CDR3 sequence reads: CASSLAKTTTYGYTF. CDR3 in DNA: TGTGCCAGCAGCTTAGCGAAGACCACGACATATGGCTACACCTTC. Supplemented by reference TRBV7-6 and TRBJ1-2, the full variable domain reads GAGVSQSPRYKVTKRGQDVALRCDPISGHVSLYWYRQALGQGPEFLTYFNYEAQQDKSGLPNDRFSAERPEGSISTLTIQRTEQRDSAMYRCASSLAKTTTYGYTFGSGTRLTVV.

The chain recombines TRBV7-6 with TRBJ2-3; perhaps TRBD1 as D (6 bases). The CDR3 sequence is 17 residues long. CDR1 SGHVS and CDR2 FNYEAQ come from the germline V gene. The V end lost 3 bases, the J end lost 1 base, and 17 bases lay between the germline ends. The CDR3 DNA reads TGTGCCAGCAGCTTTGGGGGCCTAGATGAGGGCACAGATACGCAGTATTTT. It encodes CASSFGGLDEGTDTQYF.

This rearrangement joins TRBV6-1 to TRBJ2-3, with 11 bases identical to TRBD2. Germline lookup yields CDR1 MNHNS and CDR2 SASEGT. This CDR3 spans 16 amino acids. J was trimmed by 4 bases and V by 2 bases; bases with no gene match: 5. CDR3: CASSEKTSGSPDTQYF. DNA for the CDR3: TGTGCCAGCAGTGAAAAAACTAGCGGGAGCCCAGATACGCAGTATTTT.

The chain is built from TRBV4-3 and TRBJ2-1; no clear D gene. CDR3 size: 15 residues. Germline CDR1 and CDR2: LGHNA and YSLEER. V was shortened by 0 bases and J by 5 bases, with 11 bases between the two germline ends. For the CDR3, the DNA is TGCGCCAGCAGCCAAGATCTTAACAGAAACAATGAGCAGTTCTTC. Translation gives CASSQDLNRNNEQFF.

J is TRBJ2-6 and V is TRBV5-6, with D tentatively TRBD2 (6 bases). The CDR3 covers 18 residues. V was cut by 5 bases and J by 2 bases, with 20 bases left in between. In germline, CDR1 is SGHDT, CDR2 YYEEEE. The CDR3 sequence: CASSWAWGGLTGANVLTF. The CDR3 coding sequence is TGTGCCAGCAGTTGGGCGTGGGGAGGACTAACTGGGGCCAACGTCCTGACTTTC.

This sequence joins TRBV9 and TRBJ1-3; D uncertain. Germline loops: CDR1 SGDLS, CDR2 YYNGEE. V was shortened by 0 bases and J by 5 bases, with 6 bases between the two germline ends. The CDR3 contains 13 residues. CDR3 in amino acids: CASSVADRNTIYF. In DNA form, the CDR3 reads TGTGCCAGCAGCGTAGCCGACAGAAACACCATATATTTT.

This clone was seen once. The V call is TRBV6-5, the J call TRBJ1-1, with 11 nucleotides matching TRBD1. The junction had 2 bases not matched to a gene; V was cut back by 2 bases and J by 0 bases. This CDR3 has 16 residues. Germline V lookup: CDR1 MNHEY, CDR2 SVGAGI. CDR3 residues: CASSYTGQGVNTEAFF. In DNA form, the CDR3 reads TGTGCCAGCAGTTACACGGGACAGGGGGTGAACACTGAAGCTTTCTTT.

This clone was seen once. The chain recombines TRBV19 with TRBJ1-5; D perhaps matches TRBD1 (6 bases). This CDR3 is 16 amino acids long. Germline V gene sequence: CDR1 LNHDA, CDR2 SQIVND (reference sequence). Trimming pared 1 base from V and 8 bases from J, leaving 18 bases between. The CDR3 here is CASSIGGGGPGEPQHF. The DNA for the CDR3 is TGTGCCAGTAGTATAGGGGGGGGCGGGCCTGGGGAGCCCCAGCATTTT.

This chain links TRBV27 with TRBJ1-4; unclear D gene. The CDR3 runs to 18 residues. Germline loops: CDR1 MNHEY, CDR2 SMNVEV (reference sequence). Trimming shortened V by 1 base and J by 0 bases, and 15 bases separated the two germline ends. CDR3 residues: CASSLFRLSGATNEKLFF. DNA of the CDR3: TGTGCCAGCAGTTTATTTCGCCTGAGCGGAGCAACTAATGAAAAACTGTTTTTT.

CDR3 in DNA: TGTGCCAGCAGCTCGGGACAGAACTATGGCTACACCTTC. Protein product: CASSSGQNYGYTF. The gene calls are TRBV11-2 and TRBJ1-2, with 7 bases aligning to TRBD1. This CDR3 is built from 13 residues. J was trimmed by 2 bases and V by 4 bases; bases with no gene match: 1. Germline V lookup: CDR1 SGHAT, CDR2 FQNNGV. Full variable domain (outside the CDR3, taken from reference TRBV11-2 and TRBJ1-2): EAGVAQSPRYKIIEKRQSVAFWCNPISGHATLYWYQQILGQGPKLLIQFQNNGVVDDSQLPKDRFSAERLKGVDSTLKIQPAKLEDSAVYLCASSSGQNYGYTFGSGTRLTVV.

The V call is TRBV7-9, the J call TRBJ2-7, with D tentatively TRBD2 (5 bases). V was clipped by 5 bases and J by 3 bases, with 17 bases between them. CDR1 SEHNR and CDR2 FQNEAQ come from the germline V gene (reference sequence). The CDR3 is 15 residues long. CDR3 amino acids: CASSPGTGVSYEQYV. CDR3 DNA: TGTGCCAGCAGCCCCGGCACCGGGGTAAGCTACGAGCAGTACGTC.

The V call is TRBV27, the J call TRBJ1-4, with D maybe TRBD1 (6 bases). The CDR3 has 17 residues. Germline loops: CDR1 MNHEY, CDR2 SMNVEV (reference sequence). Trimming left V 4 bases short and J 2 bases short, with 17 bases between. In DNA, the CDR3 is TGTGCCAGCAGTTCAGGCAGGGGATGGGCCACTAATGAAAAACTGTTTTTT. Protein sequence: CASSSGRGWATNEKLFF.

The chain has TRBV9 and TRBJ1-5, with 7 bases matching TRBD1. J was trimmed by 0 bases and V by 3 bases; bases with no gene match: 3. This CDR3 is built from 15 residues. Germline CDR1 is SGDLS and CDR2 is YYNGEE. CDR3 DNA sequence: TGTGCCAGCAGCGCCCAGGGGGATAGCAATCAGCCCCAGCATTTT. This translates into CASSAQGDSNQPQHF. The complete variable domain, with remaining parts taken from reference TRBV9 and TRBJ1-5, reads DSGVTQTPKHLITATGQRVTLRCSPRSGDLSVYWYQQSLDQGLQFLIQYYNGEERAKGNILERFSAQQFPDLHSELNLSSLELGDSALYFCASSAQGDSNQPQHFGDGTRLSIL.

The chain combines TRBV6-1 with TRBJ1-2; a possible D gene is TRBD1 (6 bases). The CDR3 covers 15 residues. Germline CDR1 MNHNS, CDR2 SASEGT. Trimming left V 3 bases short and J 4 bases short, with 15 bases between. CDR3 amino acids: CASSDRGRTFYGYTF. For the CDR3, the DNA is TGTGCCAGCAGTGACAGGGGCCGGACCTTCTATGGCTACACCTTC.

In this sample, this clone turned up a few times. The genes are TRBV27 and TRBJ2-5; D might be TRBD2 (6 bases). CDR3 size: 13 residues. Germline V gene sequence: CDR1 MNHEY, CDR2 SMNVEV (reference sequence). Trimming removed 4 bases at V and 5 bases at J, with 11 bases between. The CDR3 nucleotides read TGTGCCAGCAGTTCCCGGGGGTGGGAGACCCAGTACTTC. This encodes CASSSRGWETQYF.

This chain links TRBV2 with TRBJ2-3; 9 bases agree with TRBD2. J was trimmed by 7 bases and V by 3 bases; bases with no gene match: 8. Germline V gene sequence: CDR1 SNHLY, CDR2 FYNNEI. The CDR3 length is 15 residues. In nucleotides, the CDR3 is TGTGCCAGCAGTGATTTGCGGGGGGGTGGGAATACGCAGTATTTT. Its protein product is CASSDLRGGGNTQYF.

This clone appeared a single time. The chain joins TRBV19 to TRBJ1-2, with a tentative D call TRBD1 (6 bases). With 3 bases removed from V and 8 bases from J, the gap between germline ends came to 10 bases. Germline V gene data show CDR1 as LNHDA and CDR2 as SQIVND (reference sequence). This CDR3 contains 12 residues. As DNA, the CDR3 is TGTGCCAGTAGTATTTCAGGGGAAGGCTACACCTTC. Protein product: CASSISGEGYTF.

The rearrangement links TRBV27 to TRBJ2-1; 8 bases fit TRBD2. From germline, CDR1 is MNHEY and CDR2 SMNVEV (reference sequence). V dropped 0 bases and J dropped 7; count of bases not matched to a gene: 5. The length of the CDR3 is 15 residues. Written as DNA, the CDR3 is TGTGCCAGCAGTTTATCAGCGGGAGTGGGGAATGAGCAGTTCTTC. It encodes CASSLSAGVGNEQFF.